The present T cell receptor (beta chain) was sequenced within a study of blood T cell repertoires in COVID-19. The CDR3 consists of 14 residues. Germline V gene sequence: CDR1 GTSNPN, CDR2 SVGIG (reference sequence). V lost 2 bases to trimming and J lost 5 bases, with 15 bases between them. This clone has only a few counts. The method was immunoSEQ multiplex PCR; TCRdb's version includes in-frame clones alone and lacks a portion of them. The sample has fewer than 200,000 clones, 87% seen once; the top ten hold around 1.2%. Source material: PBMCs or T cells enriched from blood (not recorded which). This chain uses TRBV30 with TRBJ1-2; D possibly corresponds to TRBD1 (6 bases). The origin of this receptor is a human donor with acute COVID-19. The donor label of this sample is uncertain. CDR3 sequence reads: CAWSLEDSLYGYTF. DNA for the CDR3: TGTGCCTGGAGTCTCGAGGACAGCCTTTATGGCTACACCTTC.